This is a list of T cell receptor beta chains from one sample in a study of blood T cell repertoires in COVID-19. Only in-frame clones appear in the TCRdb table, and some are missing; sequencing was by immunoSEQ multiplex PCR. The repertoire holds about 210,000 clones, with 86% as singletons. Sequenced sample: PBMCs or T cells enriched from blood (not recorded which). The source of these receptors is a woman between 25 and 40 years old who had been exposed to COVID-19. Both conserved end residues are trimmed from each CDR3. Expanded clones get a size class; other rows say once, few or many, or leave the size out.

J gene	V gene	clone size	CDR3 protein
TRBJ2-3	TRBV19	-	ASSGGAEDTQY
TRBJ1-2	TRBV19	few	ASTPQKGTATYGYT
TRBJ1-4	TRBV11-3	-	ASSLEGRGDATNEKLF
TRBJ1-5	TRBV30	-	AWSPGQISNSNQPQH
TRBJ2-7	TRBV7-2	-	ASSAVGGDSYEQY
TRBJ1-3	TRBV6-5	-	ASSYFDRGSVNTIY
TRBJ2-3	TRBV11-2	-	ASSLAPKPGREADTQY
TRBJ1-2	TRBV5-1	-	ASSLGTPYGYT
TRBJ1-4	TRBV7-5	-	ARSTLNRGTNEKLF
TRBJ1-4	TRBV5-1	-	ASSLSLGNVYEKLF
TRBJ2-3	TRBV27	-	ASSLSGDTQY
TRBJ2-4	TRBV5-1	-	ASSLWPSAGAKNIQY
TRBJ2-1	TRBV7-9	-	ASSLAGGGTYNEQF
TRBJ1-5	TRBV30	-	AWGPPGHSNQPQH
TRBJ1-1	TRBV4-2	-	ASSQDIGQGAVEAF
TRBJ2-7	TRBV11-2	-	ASTILLAGQGYEQY
TRBJ1-6	TRBV5-1	-	ASSLGGSGNSPLH
TRBJ2-1	TRBV9	-	ASSARERPNEQF
TRBJ2-3	TRBV7-8	-	ASSLVLALSTDTQY
TRBJ2-3	TRBV6-5	-	ASRVGGDTQY
TRBJ1-1	TRBV2	-	ASSLQGMNTEAF
TRBJ1-5	TRBV6-6	-	ASSPGTVGNQPQH
TRBJ2-3	TRBV7-9	-	ASSLASGGGDTQY
TRBJ1-4	TRBV2	-	ASRHPEWANEKLF
TRBJ2-3	TRBV29-1	-	SGSLAGGSDTQY
TRBJ2-7	TRBV2	-	ASSRDPADEQY
TRBJ2-7	TRBV5-1	once	ASSQERPYEQY
TRBJ2-5	TRBV4-2	-	ASSQDPQRGGGETQY
TRBJ1-1	TRBV10-3	few	AISHGQGNTEAF
TRBJ1-2	TRBV5-1	-	ASSLANDRANYGYT
TRBJ2-3	TRBV11-3	-	ASSFGGTGHSDTQY
TRBJ1-5	TRBV24-1	-	ATSDSGAHQPQH
TRBJ1-1	TRBV19	-	ASSWGQGAVMNTEAF
TRBJ1-2	TRBV12-3/TRBV12-4	-	ASSLLPGYGYT
TRBJ1-1	TRBV7-9	-	ASSSTAGGITEAF
TRBJ2-3	TRBV7-2	-	AKRGLFSTDTQY
TRBJ2-7	TRBV5-1	-	ASSLAWEPHEQY
TRBJ2-7	TRBV27	-	ASSDTVGRGTGVYEQY
TRBJ2-1	TRBV24-1	-	ATSAKPGQASYNEQF
TRBJ2-7	TRBV30	-	AWGQGVSYEQY
TRBJ1-2	TRBV18	-	ASSSGTAQALYGYT
TRBJ2-1	TRBV29-1	once	SVDLAEVEF
TRBJ1-4	TRBV11-3	few	ASSPWGGATNEKLF
TRBJ2-5	TRBV29-1	-	SVGGQVGTQY
TRBJ1-4	TRBV10-3	few	AIRNTANEKLF
TRBJ1-5	TRBV6-5	-	ASSPSGILDQPQH
TRBJ1-3	TRBV3-1/TRBV3-2	-	ASSQVLSPDRLRGNTIY
TRBJ2-7	TRBV11-2	-	ASSFQASYYEQY
TRBJ1-1	TRBV7-9	-	ASSLREGNTEAF
TRBJ1-3	TRBV6-5	-	ASSYAPGGRRNTIY
TRBJ2-3	TRBV12-3/TRBV12-4	few	ASSPQDTQY
TRBJ1-2	TRBV9	-	ASSGTGGADYGYT
TRBJ1-4	TRBV14	many	ASSHWLAGENEKLF
TRBJ1-1	TRBV10-3	-	AIKRSNEAF
TRBJ1-1	TRBV12-3/TRBV12-4	few	ASTKTGTGEAF
TRBJ2-2	TRBV10-2	-	ARSGQGGGELF
TRBJ2-2	TRBV19	-	ASLPKGAWTGELF
TRBJ2-3	TRBV5-1	-	ARKEASSTDTQY
TRBJ2-2	TRBV11-2	-	ASSPRPSGLTGELF
TRBJ2-7	TRBV7-9	-	ASMGASSYEQY